This TCR beta chain was captured in a study of blood T cell repertoires in COVID-19. Study background: The samples span acute and convalescent COVID-19 from the United States, Italy and Spain. PBMCs, B-cell-depleted T cells, or T cells provided the cDNA or gDNA that made up the material.

Original processing notes: Amplified reference gene primers provided the basis for estimating nucleated cell counts. Profiling relied on immunoSEQ multiplex PCR, and the TCRdb table lists in-frame clones only, not all of them. V, J and clone size are those of that table, while D and trimming were read from the DNA. The sample carries a few hundred thousand clones, approximately 87% recorded once. This CDR3 spans 14 amino acids. Trimming took 3 bases from V and 8 from J, leaving 14 bases between them. Germline V gives CDR1 LGHNA, CDR2 YSLEER. The chain is built from TRBV4-3 and TRBJ2-1; possible D gene TRBD1, 5 bases. The receptor's source is a man between 60 and 70 years old with acute or convalescent COVID-19. Input material: peripheral blood. CDR3: CASSQEQGWYEQFF. The DNA for the CDR3 is TGCGCCAGCAGCCAGGAGCAGGGTTGGTATGAGCAGTTCTTC.